These T cell receptor beta chains were read from a single sample in a study of control samples from healthy donors and cancer patients. Profiled with immunoSEQ multiplex PCR; TCRdb holds only in-frame clones, not every one. In the table there are some 100,000 clones, 90% of which are singletons. Sequencing was carried out using blood. These receptors were taken from a human donor in good health. The donor label of this sample is uncertain. Both conserved end residues are trimmed from each CDR3.

cdr3_aa	v_call	j_call
ASSPAGTGLHTEAF	TRBV7-9	TRBJ1-1
ASSYSMTGPSPLH	TRBV6-6	TRBJ1-6
ASSRQDLNEQF	TRBV18	TRBJ2-1
ASSPDRNYEQY	TRBV5-6	TRBJ2-7
ASSQGASGGAVTDTQY	TRBV4-3	TRBJ2-3
ASSPPSGGAQETQY	TRBV5-8	TRBJ2-5
ASSLKVNSPLH	TRBV12-3/TRBV12-4	TRBJ1-6
ASSFLQTSGGTYEQY	TRBV27	TRBJ2-7
ASSLDRGYQETQY	TRBV5-1	TRBJ2-5
ASSINSAGTDTQY	TRBV19	TRBJ2-3
ASSDTSQAQPQH	TRBV6-1	TRBJ1-5
ASSGGGPSYGYT	TRBV2	TRBJ1-2
AWSVTVDEQF	TRBV30	TRBJ2-1
ASSKFPGGSYNEQF	TRBV21-1	TRBJ2-1
ASSTMGERTDTQY	TRBV2	TRBJ2-3
ASSYGLVDEQY	TRBV6-5	TRBJ2-7
ASSVDKVNSPLH	TRBV2	TRBJ1-6
ASRGTSGGYNEQF	TRBV2	TRBJ2-1
ASSPTGVHGYT	TRBV7-6	TRBJ1-2
ASSQDITRTGMTDEQF	TRBV4-3	TRBJ2-1
ASSGGQKYQETQY	TRBV7-6	TRBJ2-5
ASSVGDNYGYT	TRBV9	TRBJ1-2
ASSPDRGLYGYT	TRBV18	TRBJ1-2
ASSLYVGGYFSNSPLH	TRBV5-4	TRBJ1-6
ASSQDKRLDGTGNTIY	TRBV3-1/TRBV3-2	TRBJ1-3
ASSQGTGAGVYYGYT	TRBV14	TRBJ1-2
ASWDSRRGYEQY	TRBV30	TRBJ2-7
ASSLRAGSTGANVLT	TRBV5-5	TRBJ2-6
ASSLARGENTGELF	TRBV5-1	TRBJ2-2
ASSIGLGLQPQH	TRBV19	TRBJ1-5
ASSRDRTVQETQY	TRBV18	TRBJ2-5
ASSQQTGPTDTQY	TRBV3-1/TRBV3-2	TRBJ2-3
ASSTGGTNEKLF	TRBV5-4	TRBJ1-4
AWSGESGNTIY	TRBV30	TRBJ1-3
ASSLSGQGGHTQY	TRBV7-9	TRBJ2-3
ASSLARTGELF	TRBV5-1	TRBJ2-2
ASSLRVNTEAF	TRBV18	TRBJ1-1
ASSAGQLHTEAF	TRBV7-8	TRBJ1-1
ASKLGRDTEAF	TRBV2	TRBJ1-1
ASSLRLSATNEKLF	TRBV5-1	TRBJ1-4
ASRGTPTEAF	TRBV2	TRBJ1-1
ASSQGTSGAYEQY	TRBV3-1/TRBV3-2	TRBJ2-7
ASSPDRVVYEQY	TRBV28	TRBJ2-7
ASSLDIGRQTQY	TRBV11-2	TRBJ2-5
ASSSTSTGGGAF	TRBV7-2	TRBJ1-1
ASSFEGNTIY	TRBV12-3/TRBV12-4	TRBJ1-3
ASSLVSPNEQF	TRBV7-9	TRBJ2-1
ASSHTYEQY	TRBV6-5	TRBJ2-7
ASSLGTGGTGYT	TRBV18	TRBJ1-2
ASSLSPRGWEKLF	TRBV27	TRBJ1-4
ASSPPGQDYGYT	TRBV2	TRBJ1-2
ASSETALTGNTEAF	TRBV2	TRBJ1-1
ASSPHRDSSYEQY	TRBV6-2/TRBV6-3	TRBJ2-7
AISDGGETEAF	TRBV10-3	TRBJ1-1